Here is one T cell receptor (beta chain) with its context. This entry belongs to a study of blood T cell repertoires in COVID-19. The overall study: The United States, Italy and Spain provided the acute and convalescent COVID-19 samples.

Per the original methods: Scientists estimated how many nucleated cells there were by amplifying reference gene primers. The data were produced by immunoSEQ multiplex PCR, yet TCRdb's version contains in-frame clones alone and is incomplete. D and trimming come from the DNA, and the V and J calls and clone size come from that table. Here the sample spans around 120,000 clones, roughly 69% being singletons. The CDR3 is 12 amino acids. Germline V gene sequence: CDR1 SNHLY, CDR2 FYNNEI. V was trimmed by 4 bases and J by 7 bases, leaving 8 bases between them. V usage is TRBV2 and J usage is TRBJ2-1; D may be TRBD2 (5 bases). The origin of this receptor is an elderly man with acute or convalescent COVID-19. Specimen: peripheral blood. CDR3 in amino acids: CASSGTSNEQFF. In DNA form, the CDR3 reads TGTGCCAGCAGTGGGACTTCTAATGAGCAGTTCTTC. Full variable domain (missing parts from reference TRBV2 and TRBJ2-1): EPEVTQTPSHQVTQMGQEVILRCVPISNHLYFYWYRQILGQKVEFLVSFYNNEISEKSEIFDDQFSVERPDGSNFTLKIRSTKLEDSAMYFCASSGTSNEQFFGPGTRLTVL.